This T cell receptor (beta chain) originates from a study of blood T cell repertoires in COVID-19. About the research overall: T cells, B-cell-depleted T cells, or PBMCs supplied cDNA or gDNA.

The CDR3 extends over 13 amino acids. V was clipped by 6 bases and J by 1 base, with 7 bases between them. Germline loops: CDR1 SGHNT, CDR2 YENEEA. Data came from immunoSEQ multiplex PCR; TCRdb stores just in-frame clones and leaves some out. This table has fewer than 350,000 clones, approximately 86% appearing once. The V and J genes are TRBV11-3 and TRBJ1-3; tentative D call: TRBD1 (6 bases). The sequence came from a woman between 50 and 59 years old with active or convalescent COVID-19. The sequenced sample was peripheral blood. Here the CDR3 reads CASSTGSGNTIYF. CDR3 DNA: TGTGCCAGCAGTACAGGGTCTGGAAACACCATATATTTT.